This T cell receptor beta chain was identified during a study of T cell responses to AZD1222 COVID-19 vaccine. Sequencing was performed with immunoSEQ multiplex PCR; in TCRdb, only in-frame clones are kept and a portion is missing. The sample contains about 130,000 clones, 70% to 90% of which appear only once. This clone occurred once. Its antigen remains unidentified. Findings and limits, study-wide: Most donors were white British, females outnumbered males, and clonal diversity was possibly underestimated. Just a handful of AZD1222 recipients tested seropositive at baseline.

CDR1 and CDR2 (germline): LGHDT, YNNKEL (reference sequence). This CDR3 spans 15 amino acids. V lost 5 bases to trimming and J lost 2 bases; unmatched junction nucleotides: 2. The chain joins TRBV3-1 (or the pseudogene TRBV3-2) to TRBJ2-2, with TRBD2 matching over 10 bases. The clonotype originates from an adult who received the AZD1222 COVID-19 vaccine. Source: peripheral blood, taken 28 days after the second AZD1222 dose. CDR3 DNA sequence: TGTGCCAGCAGCAGGACTAGCGGTAACACCGGGGAGCTGTTTTTT. It codes for CASSRTSGNTGELFF.